The 12 T cell receptor beta chains listed next were all sequenced from one sample in a study of B cell selection in AIRE deficiency. Clones were read by immunoSEQ multiplex PCR, and TCRdb kept only the in-frame ones, dropping some. In the table there are about 18,000 clones, about 93% of which are singletons. Regulatory T cells were sorted as CD4+CD25hiCD127low/negative cells. What was sequenced was CD4+CD25+ Tregs sorted from PBMCs. These receptors originate from a human donor in good health.

The chain has TRBV5-4 and TRBJ2-1; 7 bases are a match to TRBD2. CDR1 and CDR2 (germline): SGHNT, YYREEE (reference sequence). The CDR3 consists of 18 residues. The trim removed 5 bases at V and 7 bases at J, leaving 21 bases unmatched. CDR3 bases: TGTGCCAGCAGGCCGGGACGGGAGACTAGCTGGAGAAGAAATGAGCAGTTCTTC. It is translated as CASRPGRETSWRRNEQFF.

J is TRBJ2-3 and V is TRBV28, with TRBD2 matching 8 bases. CDR1 is MDHEN, CDR2 SYDVKM, per germline. The trim removed 1 base at V and 2 bases at J, leaving 5 bases unmatched. This CDR3 is 16 amino acids long. DNA of the CDR3: TGTGCCAGCAGTTTATCTATTAGCGGGGACACAGATACGCAGTATTTT. Translated, it gives CASSLSISGDTDTQYF.

This chain links TRBV28 with TRBJ2-1; 9 positions match TRBD2. V lost 4 bases to trimming and J lost 1 base; unmatched junction nucleotides: 5. The germline gives CDR1 MDHEN, CDR2 SYDVKM. This CDR3 region has 16 residues. The CDR3 DNA reads TGTGCCAGCAGTTCTAGCGGGAAACCTTCCTACAATGAGCAGTTCTTC. It specifies CASSSSGKPSYNEQFF.

This sequence joins TRBV19 and TRBJ2-6; D unresolved. Per germline, CDR1 LNHDA and CDR2 SQIVND (reference sequence). With 3 bases removed from V and 0 bases from J, the gap between germline ends came to 9 bases. The CDR3 is 16 amino acids. The chain's CDR3 is CASSIGGGSGANVLTF. The CDR3 nucleotides are TGTGCCAGTAGTATTGGCGGCGGCTCTGGGGCCAACGTCCTGACTTTC.

The chain has TRBV5-6 and TRBJ2-1; D not certain. This CDR3 is 15 amino acids long. From germline, CDR1 is SGHDT and CDR2 YYEEEE. V lost 2 bases, J lost 0 bases, and 9 bases lay in between. The CDR3 here is CASSFRTYSYNEQFF. The CDR3 region has the DNA TGTGCCAGCAGCTTCAGGACGTACTCCTACAATGAGCAGTTCTTC.

V gene TRBV9 combines with J gene TRBJ2-3, with 8 bases identical to TRBD2. Germline V gene lookup returns CDR1 SGDLS and CDR2 YYNGEE. The junction had 11 bases not matched to a gene; V was cut back by 0 bases and J by 2 bases. CDR3 length equals 18 residues. The CDR3 sequence: CASSVALASGLLTDTQYF. The CDR3 DNA reads as TGTGCCAGCAGCGTAGCTTTGGCTAGCGGGTTACTCACAGATACGCAGTATTTT.

This clone was counted between two and nine times. This rearrangement joins TRBV5-4 to TRBJ2-7; no reliable D call. Germline V lookup: CDR1 SGHNT, CDR2 YYREEE (reference sequence). Trimming stripped 2 bases from V and 0 bases from J, with 9 bases between. The CDR3 is 14 amino acids. CDR3 in amino acids: CASSFGPSSYEQYF. CDR3 nucleotide sequence: TGTGCCAGCAGCTTTGGGCCCAGCTCCTACGAGCAGTACTTC.

The CDR3 reads CASSFSMNTEAFF. CDR3 coding DNA: TGTGCCAGCAGCTTCTCAATGAACACTGAAGCTTTCTTT. The chain uses TRBV5-8 and TRBJ1-1; D call uncertain. V was pared by 2 bases and J by 0 bases, with 5 bases between. CDR3 size: 13 residues. The germline CDR1 and CDR2 sequences are SGHTS and YDEGEE.

The V gene is TRBV4-2, the J gene TRBJ1-4; perhaps TRBD1 as D (5 bases). CDR1 is LGHNA and CDR2 is YNFKEQ in the germline V gene. V was pared by 0 bases and J by 3 bases, with 8 bases between. This CDR3 spans 15 amino acids. CDR3 sequence: CASSQDQTANEKLFF. The CDR3, as DNA: TGTGCCAGCAGCCAAGATCAGACAGCTAATGAAAAACTGTTTTTT.

The CDR3 sequence: CAISDEKAKNIQYF. The CDR3 nucleotides read TGTGCCATCAGTGATGAGAAAGCCAAAAACATTCAGTACTTC. V gene TRBV10-3 combines with J gene TRBJ2-4; D uncertain. Germline V gene lookup returns CDR1 ENHRY and CDR2 SYGVKD. The CDR3 extends over 14 amino acids. With 3 bases removed from V and 0 bases from J, the gap between germline ends came to 6 bases.

The chain joins TRBV10-1 to TRBJ2-3; 12 nucleotides align to TRBD2. The CDR3 sequence is 15 residues long. From germline, CDR1 is WNHNN and CDR2 SYGVQD (reference sequence). J was trimmed by 7 bases and V by 4 bases; bases with no gene match: 6. The CDR3 loop is CASSATTSGSYTQYF. The CDR3 DNA reads as TGCGCCAGCAGTGCAACGACTAGCGGGAGTTATACGCAGTATTTT.

The CDR3 protein is CASSLLSTYEQYF. The CDR3 DNA follows: TGTGCCAGCAGCTTGCTCAGCACCTACGAGCAGTACTTC. The chain carries TRBV7-2 and TRBJ2-7; the D is unclear. Germline lookup yields CDR1 SGHTA and CDR2 FQGNSA. This CDR3 contains 13 residues. Between the trimmed V and J ends, which lost 3 bases and 2 bases, there was a span of 8 bases.